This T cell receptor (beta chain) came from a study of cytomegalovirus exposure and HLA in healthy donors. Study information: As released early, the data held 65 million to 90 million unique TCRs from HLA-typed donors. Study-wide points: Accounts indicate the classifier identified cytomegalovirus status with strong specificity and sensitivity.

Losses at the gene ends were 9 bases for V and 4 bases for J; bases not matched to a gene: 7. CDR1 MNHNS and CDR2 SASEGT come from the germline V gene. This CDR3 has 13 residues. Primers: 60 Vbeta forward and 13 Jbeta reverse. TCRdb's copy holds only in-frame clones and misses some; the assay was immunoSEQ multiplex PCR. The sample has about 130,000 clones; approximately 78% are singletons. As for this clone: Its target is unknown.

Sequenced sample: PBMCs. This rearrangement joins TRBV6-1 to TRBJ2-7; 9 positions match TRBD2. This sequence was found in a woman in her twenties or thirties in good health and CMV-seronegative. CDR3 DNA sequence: TGTGCCAGTACAGCGGGAGGCAAGTACGAGCAGTACTTC. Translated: CASTAGGKYEQYF.